This T cell receptor beta chain was obtained from a study of T cells in Graves' hyperthyroidism and ophthalmopathy. V dropped 5 bases and J dropped 0 bases, with 16 bases sitting between them. Germline CDR1 is SGHTA and CDR2 is FQGNSA. The CDR3 totals 16 residues. Pregnant or lactating patients were excluded, as were those with uncontrolled infection or other autoimmune disease. Clinical symptoms, serum thyroxine, TRAb, thyroid ultrasound and orbital computed tomography informed diagnoses. RNA transcripts served as the template for amplifying TCR beta CDR3 regions. The primer set for the first-round RT-PCR of the TCR CDR3 was HTBI. From the multiplex PCR reads, TCRdb called clonotypes with MiXCR, one entry per CDR3 protein. The sample has 540,000 or so distinct CDR3 sequences; around 46% are singletons. There are a few counts of this clonotype. Antigen unknown. Regarding the study as a whole: Blood also showed most of the thyroid clonotypes that were expanded above 0.001. Stable hyperthyroidism was separated from ophthalmopathy by a model based on 13 V-J features.

This rearrangement joins TRBV7-2 to TRBJ1-1; D is perhaps TRBD1 (6 bases). The TCR sequence derives from an adult woman with Graves' disease, either hyperthyroidism or ophthalmopathy (not recorded which). The sequenced sample consisted of peripheral blood or thyroid tissue (not recorded which). As DNA, the CDR3 is TGTGCCAGCAGCCCTACAGGGTTAGAGATGAACACTGAAGCTTTCTTT. Protein: CASSPTGLEMNTEAFF.